This TCR beta chain was sequenced during a study of lymphopenia after photon versus proton radiotherapy. Study outcomes and limitations: Proton therapy kept repertoires fairly stable, unlike photons, which gained effector/memory cells.

TCRdb's copy holds only in-frame clones and misses some; the assay was immunoSEQ multiplex PCR. The sample yields thousands of clones, about 80% seen once. Germline loops: CDR1 SGHTA, CDR2 FQGNSA. The V end lost 2 bases, the J end lost 5 bases, and 9 bases lay between the germline ends. CDR3 length equals 14 residues. As to this clone: The antigen is unknown.

The chain recombines TRBV7-2 with TRBJ2-2, with no clear D. The receptor's source is a man aged 30 to 45 with gastric cancer. This sample comprised peripheral blood, obtained from a patient treated with photon-based radiotherapy. The CDR3 here is CASSLIKGTGELFF. In nucleotides, the CDR3 is TGTGCCAGCAGCTTAATCAAGGGAACCGGGGAGCTGTTTTTT. Full variable domain (rest looked up from reference TRBV7-2 and TRBJ2-2): GAGVSQSPSNKVTEKGKDVELRCDPISGHTALYWYRQSLGQGLEFLIYFQGNSAPDKSGLPSDRFSAERTGGSVSTLTIQRTQQEDSAVYLCASSLIKGTGELFFGEGSRLTVL.